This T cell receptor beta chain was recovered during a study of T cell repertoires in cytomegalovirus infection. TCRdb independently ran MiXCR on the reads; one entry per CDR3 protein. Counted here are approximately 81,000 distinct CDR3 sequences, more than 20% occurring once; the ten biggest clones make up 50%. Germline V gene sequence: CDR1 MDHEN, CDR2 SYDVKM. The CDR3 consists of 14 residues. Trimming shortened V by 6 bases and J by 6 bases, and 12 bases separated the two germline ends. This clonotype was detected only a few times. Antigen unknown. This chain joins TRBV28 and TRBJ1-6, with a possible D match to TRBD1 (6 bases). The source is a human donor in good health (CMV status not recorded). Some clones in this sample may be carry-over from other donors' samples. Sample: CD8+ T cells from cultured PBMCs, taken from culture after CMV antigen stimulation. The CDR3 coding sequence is TGTGCCAGCAGGTCGGGGGCGTTTAATTCACCCCTCCACTTT. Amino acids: CASRSGAFNSPLHF.